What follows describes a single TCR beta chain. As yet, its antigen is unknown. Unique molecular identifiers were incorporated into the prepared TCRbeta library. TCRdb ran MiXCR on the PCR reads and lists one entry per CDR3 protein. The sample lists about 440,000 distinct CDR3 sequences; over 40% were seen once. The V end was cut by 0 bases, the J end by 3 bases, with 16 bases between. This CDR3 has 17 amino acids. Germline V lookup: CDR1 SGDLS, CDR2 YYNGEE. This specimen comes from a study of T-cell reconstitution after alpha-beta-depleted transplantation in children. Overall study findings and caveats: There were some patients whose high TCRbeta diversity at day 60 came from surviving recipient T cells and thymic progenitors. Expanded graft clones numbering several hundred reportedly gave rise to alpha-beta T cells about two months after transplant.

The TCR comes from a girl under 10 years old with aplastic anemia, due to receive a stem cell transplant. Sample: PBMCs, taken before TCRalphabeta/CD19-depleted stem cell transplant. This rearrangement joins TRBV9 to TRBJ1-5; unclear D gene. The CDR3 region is CASSVGPGPIINQPQHF. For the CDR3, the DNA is TGTGCCAGCAGCGTAGGCCCCGGACCGATTATCAATCAGCCCCAGCATTTT.